These 18 T cell receptor beta chains originate from one sample sequenced in a study of T cell repertoires in cytomegalovirus infection. Each CDR3 protein is one row after TCRdb ran MiXCR on the reads. The table records around 280,000 distinct CDR3 sequences, 9.6% of them present only once. Specimen: PBMCs. The receptors stem from a human donor in good health (CMV status not recorded). Some clones in this sample may be carry-over from other donors' samples.

The V gene is TRBV20-1, the J gene TRBJ1-3; D might be TRBD1 (6 bases). V lost 6 bases, J lost 4 bases, and 16 bases lay in between. Germline CDR1 DFQATT, CDR2 SNEGSKA (reference sequence). The CDR3 loop spans 14 amino acids. The CDR3 protein is CSAIRGQLGNTIYF. CDR3 bases: TGCAGTGCGATACGTGGACAGTTAGGAAACACCATATATTTT.

This clonotype was observed many times. This chain joins TRBV6-6 and TRBJ1-4, with TRBD1 matching 9 bases. This CDR3 contains 15 residues. Germline V gene lookup returns CDR1 MNHNY and CDR2 SVGAGI (reference sequence). The V and J ends lost 2 bases and 5 bases, in that order; junction bases with no gene match: 3. CDR3 nucleotide sequence: TGTGCCAGCAGTTACCCGGGACAGGGCAATGAAAAACTGTTTTTT. Its protein is CASSYPGQGNEKLFF.

There are many counts of this clonotype. The chain uses TRBV7-2 and TRBJ2-1, with D possibly being TRBD1 (5 bases). Germline CDR1 is SGHTA and CDR2 is FQGNSA. V lost 5 bases to trimming and J lost 7 bases, with 15 bases between them. The CDR3 consists of 14 residues. In DNA, the CDR3 is TGTGCCAGCAGCCGAGTGGGGCAAGGGAATGAGCAGTTCTTC. This gives the protein CASSRVGQGNEQFF.

Many counts were recorded for this clonotype. The genes are TRBV7-2 and TRBJ1-2, with 7 bases aligning to TRBD1. CDR1 and CDR2 from the germline V gene are SGHTA and FQGNSA. The junction had 11 bases not matched to a gene; V was cut back by 5 bases and J by 8 bases. The CDR3 is made up of 14 amino acids. CDR3 region: CASSPLGQPSGYTF. In DNA, the CDR3 is TGTGCCAGCAGCCCCCTGGGACAGCCGTCGGGCTACACCTTC.

In this sample, this clonotype turned up many times. This chain joins TRBV3-1 and TRBJ1-2; TRBD1 agrees at 9 bases. The CDR3 is made up of 16 amino acids. The germline V gene encodes CDR1 LGHDT and CDR2 YNNKEL (reference sequence). V gave up 3 bases and J gave up 2 bases; unmatched junction bases: 7. CDR3 region: CASSHEWGQGNYGYTF. CDR3 nucleotides: TGTGCCAGCAGCCACGAATGGGGACAGGGAAACTATGGCTACACCTTC.

This clonotype was detected only a few times. At one of its ends the junction is not consistent with the germline gene, which may arise from a read error. The chain couples TRBV9 to TRBJ1-3, with D tentatively TRBD1 (6 bases). Germline loops: CDR1 SGDLS, CDR2 YYNGEE. The CDR3 has 16 amino acids. The CDR3 sequence is CASSVAGGLSGNTIYF. The DNA of the CDR3 is TGTGCCAGCAGCGTAGCTGGGGGCCTCTCTGGTAACACCATATATTTT.

This clonotype appeared a few times. This chain links TRBV29-1 with TRBJ2-2; D possibly uses TRBD1 or TRBD2 (5 bases each). CDR1 is SQVTM, CDR2 ANQGSEA, per germline. V lost 4 bases, J lost 0 bases, and 15 bases lay in between. The CDR3 contains 16 residues. CDR3 in amino acids: CSVAQGVWSNTGELFF. The CDR3 DNA sequence: TGCAGCGTTGCGCAGGGAGTATGGTCGAACACCGGGGAGCTGTTTTTT.

This clonotype was detected ten times or more. This chain uses TRBV5-4 with TRBJ1-4, with D hard to call. V was trimmed by 1 base and J by 7 bases, leaving 5 bases between them. The CDR3 has 12 residues. Germline loops: CDR1 SGHNT, CDR2 YYREEE (reference sequence). The CDR3 sequence is CASSLSPEKLFF. The CDR3 coding sequence is TGTGCCAGCAGCTTGTCACCTGAAAAACTGTTTTTT.

CDR3 protein: CASRGGGVSSSPFF. CDR3 coding DNA: TGTGCCAGCAGAGGGGGCGGGGTATCTAGCTCCCCTTTCTTC. The chain has TRBV7-9 and TRBJ2-1, with D maybe TRBD1 (7 bases). Trimming shortened V by 6 bases and J by 16 bases, and 25 bases separated the two germline ends. CDR3 length equals 14 residues. From germline, CDR1 is SEHNR and CDR2 FQNEAQ (reference sequence).

The V call is TRBV20-1, the J call TRBJ2-1; TRBD1 matches at 11 bases. J gave up 9 bases and V 6 bases, and 13 bases lay outside the gene matches. The CDR3 extends over 15 amino acids. The V gene's germline CDR1 is DFQATT and CDR2 SNEGSKA (reference sequence). CDR3 sequence (DNA): TGCAGTGCAACTACTATCCGGGACAGGGGGACTGAGCAGTTCTTC. Protein: CSATTIRDRGTEQFF.

This clonotype has a count of ten or more. The gene calls are TRBV2 and TRBJ2-1; weak D call: TRBD2 (5 bases). The CDR3 has 15 residues. Germline lookup yields CDR1 SNHLY and CDR2 FYNNEI. V lost 6 bases and J 0 bases, leaving 12 bases between the germline ends. DNA of the CDR3: TGTGCCAGCAGCCCCGGACTCGCCTCCTACAATGAGCAGTTCTTC. Translated, it gives CASSPGLASYNEQFF.

This clonotype was recorded many times. The chain couples TRBV7-2 to TRBJ1-5, with 8 positions matching TRBD1. V trimming: 2 bases; J trimming: 7 bases; junction bases outside the gene matches: 4. The germline gives CDR1 SGHTA, CDR2 FQGNSA. This CDR3 is 14 amino acids long. The CDR3 DNA reads as TGTGCCAGCAGCTTACAGGGGGCAGGACAGCCCCAGCATTTT. Translated: CASSLQGAGQPQHF.

In this sample, this clonotype turned up many times. The gene calls are TRBV10-2 and TRBJ2-2; 12 nucleotides match TRBD2. The CDR3 contains 17 residues. The germline CDR1 and CDR2 sequences are WSHSY and SAAADI. V was clipped by 8 bases and J by 2 bases; unmatched bases: 9. The CDR3 region is CASLALAGGLNTGELFF. CDR3 DNA sequence: TGCGCCAGCTTGGCCCTAGCGGGGGGGCTCAACACCGGGGAGCTGTTTTTT.

This clonotype has ten or more counts. The rearrangement uses TRBV5-1 and TRBJ1-2, with 8 bases aligning to TRBD1. The CDR3 extends over 17 amino acids. Germline trimming cut 3 bases from V and 4 bases from J; bases unmatched to any gene: 14. CDR1 is SGHRS and CDR2 is YFSETQ in the germline V gene. As DNA, the CDR3 is TGCGCCAGCAGCTCCGGACAGGGAAGGCAGCTAGGCTATGGCTACACCTTC. Residues: CASSSGQGRQLGYGYTF.

This clonotype appeared many times. The chain has TRBV6-6 and TRBJ2-1, with 10 bases aligning to TRBD1. The germline V gene has CDR1 MNHNY and CDR2 SVGAGI (reference sequence). The V segment lost 5 bases and the J segment 7 bases; nucleotides outside the gene matches: 11. The CDR3 loop spans 16 amino acids. CDR3 residues: CASSPTTGGRANEQFF. The CDR3 region has the DNA TGTGCCAGCAGTCCTACGACAGGGGGCCGTGCGAATGAGCAGTTCTTC.

V usage is TRBV7-9 and J usage is TRBJ1-1; D gene ambiguous. In germline, CDR1 is SEHNR, CDR2 FQNEAQ (reference sequence). The CDR3 is made up of 11 amino acids. V was cut by 8 bases and J by 8 bases, with 12 bases left in between. The DNA of the CDR3 is TGTGCCAGCGGTCTGGGCGGAGAAGCTTTCTTT. It translates to CASGLGGEAFF.

This clonotype showed up just a few times. The chain combines TRBV29-1 with TRBJ2-2, with 9 positions matching TRBD2. V lost 7 bases and J lost 6; bases outside the gene matches: 9. Germline V lookup: CDR1 SQVTM, CDR2 ANQGSEA. CDR3 length: 14 residues. The chain's CDR3 is CSAGGLARAGELFF. CDR3 sequence (DNA): TGCAGCGCCGGAGGACTAGCGAGGGCCGGGGAGCTGTTTTTT.

This clonotype was seen more than once but under ten times. This chain connects TRBV10-3 to TRBJ2-7; unclear D gene. In germline, CDR1 is ENHRY, CDR2 SYGVKD. Trimming removed 0 bases from V and 3 bases from J, with 15 bases in between. The CDR3 has 16 residues. This CDR3 reads CAISESGSGWGYEQYF. DNA for the CDR3: TGTGCCATCAGTGAGTCTGGTTCCGGTTGGGGCTACGAGCAGTACTTC.